One and the same sample provided the 24 T cell receptor beta chains below, sequenced in a study of cytomegalovirus exposure and HLA in healthy donors. Amplification used 60 Vbeta primers and 13 Jbeta primers. Data came from immunoSEQ multiplex PCR; TCRdb stores just in-frame clones and leaves some out. This sample has some 250,000 clones; about 81% occur once, and the top ten carry 5% to 6%. The specimen sequenced was PBMCs. These TCRs come from a woman in her thirties or forties in good health and CMV-seropositive.

The chain employs TRBV29-1 and TRBJ2-7, with 7 bases matching TRBD2. J gave up 3 bases and V 6 bases, and 8 bases lay outside the gene matches. The CDR3 extends over 13 amino acids. Per the germline V gene, CDR1 is SQVTM and CDR2 is ANQGSEA. CDR3 nucleotides: TGCAGCGTAGTCGGGACTAATCGCTACGAGCAGTACTTC. This encodes CSVVGTNRYEQYF.

V usage is TRBV12-5 and J usage is TRBJ2-7, with D tentatively TRBD1 (5 bases). Trimming stripped 5 bases from V and 7 bases from J, with 15 bases between. The CDR3 runs to 13 residues. Germline assignment: CDR1 LGHNT and CDR2 FRNRAP. The CDR3 region has the DNA TGTGCTAGTGGTCCCCTGGCAGGGTATGAGCAGTACTTC. Its translation: CASGPLAGYEQYF.

The V call is TRBV27, the J call TRBJ1-2; TRBD1 is a possible D gene (6 bases). V was trimmed by 5 bases and J by 3 bases, leaving 10 bases between them. The length of the CDR3 is 13 residues. Germline CDR1 is MNHEY and CDR2 is SMNVEV (reference sequence). The chain's CDR3 is CASSPTGYYGYTF. For the CDR3, the DNA is TGTGCCAGCAGTCCAACAGGGTACTATGGCTACACCTTC.

V and J are TRBV19 and TRBJ1-1; maybe TRBD1 (6 bases). The CDR3 runs to 15 residues. Germline values: CDR1 LNHDA, CDR2 SQIVND (reference sequence). V lost 7 bases and J lost 4, with 19 bases in between. CDR3 sequence: CASTLERGRSTEAFF. In nucleotides, the CDR3 is TGTGCCAGTACTTTGGAGCGGGGGCGAAGCACTGAAGCTTTCTTT. The variable domain in full, with the rest retrieved from reference TRBV19 and TRBJ1-1, is DGGITQSPKYLFRKEGQNVTLSCEQNLNHDAMYWYRQDPGQGLRLIYYSQIVNDFQKGDIAEGYSVSREKKESFPLTVTSAQKNPTAFYLCASTLERGRSTEAFFGQGTRLTVV.

This clone was seen only a few times. The chain has TRBV7-2 and TRBJ1-5; D remains ambiguous. The CDR3 is made up of 15 amino acids. Germline CDR1 and CDR2: SGHTA and FQGNSA. Trimming stripped 2 bases from V and 3 bases from J, with 11 bases between. The CDR3 loop reads CASSLMAVHNQPQHF. For the CDR3, the DNA is TGTGCCAGCAGCTTAATGGCAGTGCACAATCAGCCCCAGCATTTT.

The chain carries TRBV19 and TRBJ2-7; 7 positions match TRBD1. The CDR3 consists of 14 residues. CDR1 and CDR2 (germline): LNHDA, SQIVND (reference sequence). After removal of 7 bases from V and 2 bases from J, the junction contained 8 bases not matched to a gene. CDR3 sequence: CASIQGYPPYEQYF. In DNA, the CDR3 is TGTGCCAGTATACAGGGGTATCCACCCTACGAGCAGTACTTC.

The V call is TRBV6-5, the J call TRBJ1-2, with no clear D. CDR3 length: 14 amino acids. Trimming removed 0 bases at V and 8 bases at J, with 13 bases between. CDR1 and CDR2 (germline): MNHEY, SVGAGI. The CDR3, as DNA: TGTGCCAGCAGTTACTCTGATCGGGAGTTCGGCTACACCTTC. It codes for CASSYSDREFGYTF.

V gene TRBV9 combines with J gene TRBJ2-7, with D possibly being TRBD1 (7 bases). Germline-derived CDR1 and CDR2 are SGDLS and YYNGEE. The CDR3 extends over 14 amino acids. V lost 3 bases and J lost 7, with 17 bases in between. The CDR3 DNA sequence: TGTGCCAGCAGCGCAAGCACAGGGGCGGGGGAGCAGTACTTC. Amino acid sequence: CASSASTGAGEQYF.

The chain employs TRBV30 and TRBJ1-2, with 12 positions matching TRBD1. CDR1 is GTSNPN, CDR2 SVGIG, per germline (reference sequence). V lost 3 bases to trimming and J lost 8 bases; unmatched junction nucleotides: 7. The CDR3 has 14 residues. The CDR3 region has the DNA TGTGCCTGGAGCACAGGGGACAGGGGGCGAGGCTACACCTTC. The encoded protein is CAWSTGDRGRGYTF.

This sequence joins TRBV27 and TRBJ2-2, with 7 bases lining up with TRBD2. Germline-derived CDR1 and CDR2 are MNHEY and SMNVEV (reference sequence). The CDR3 is 15 residues long. Losses at the gene ends were 5 bases for V and 0 bases for J; bases not matched to a gene: 3. This chain's CDR3 is CASSVTSPNTGELFF. For the CDR3, the DNA is TGTGCCAGCAGTGTGACTAGCCCGAACACCGGGGAGCTGTTTTTT.

The CDR3 region has the DNA TGCGCCAGCAGCTTGGTTCAGGGACTAGCGAAAACAGATACGCAGTATTTT. Its protein product is CASSLVQGLAKTDTQYF. The genes are TRBV5-1 and TRBJ2-3; 10 nucleotides line up with TRBD2. J gave up 3 bases and V 0 bases, and 7 bases lay outside the gene matches. The germline gives CDR1 SGHRS, CDR2 YFSETQ. This CDR3 is built from 17 residues.

This clone occurred a few times. The chain employs TRBV7-3 and TRBJ1-1; TRBD1 aligns across 7 bases. This CDR3 region has 14 residues. Germline loops: CDR1 SGHTA, CDR2 FQGTGA. V was pared by 2 bases and J by 3 bases, with 3 bases of the junction left unmatched. The CDR3 coding sequence is TGTGCCAGCAGCTTACGACAGGGATACACTGAAGCTTTCTTT. This encodes CASSLRQGYTEAFF.

The chain has TRBV6-1 and TRBJ1-2; 12 bases agree with TRBD1. CDR3 length: 14 amino acids. From germline, CDR1 is MNHNS and CDR2 SASEGT. The ends lost 8 bases at V and 12 bases at J; junction bases unmatched: 13. CDR3 protein: CASRTPGTGGLDTF. The CDR3 DNA is TGTGCCAGCCGAACCCCCGGGACAGGGGGCCTGGACACCTTC.

The chain links TRBV6-5 to TRBJ2-7, with TRBD2 matching over 8 bases. CDR1 MNHEY and CDR2 SVGAGI come from the germline V gene. V was pared by 2 bases and J by 1 base, with 4 bases of the junction left unmatched. CDR3 length: 15 amino acids. The DNA for the CDR3 is TGTGCCAGCAGTTACGGGCAGCGGGGGTCCTACGAGCAGTACTTC. Amino acid sequence: CASSYGQRGSYEQYF.

The chain recombines TRBV7-8 with TRBJ2-1; D may be TRBD2 (5 bases). The ends were cut back, 3 bases at V and 3 bases at J, with 12 bases in the middle. CDR3 size: 15 residues. Germline CDR1 SGHVS, CDR2 FQNEAQ. CDR3 in DNA: TGTGCCAGCAGCTTCGACTACAATCTCTACAATGAGCAGTTCTTC. It specifies CASSFDYNLYNEQFF.

This clone turned up a few times. The V and J genes are TRBV10-2 and TRBJ1-2; D unresolved. Germline CDR1 WSHSY, CDR2 SAAADI. V was trimmed by 6 bases and J by 2 bases, leaving 13 bases between them. The CDR3 has 14 amino acids. In DNA form, the CDR3 reads TGCGCCAGCAGAGCGAACGGGATGAACTATGGCTACACCTTC. Its translation: CASRANGMNYGYTF.

The J gene is TRBJ2-3, the V gene TRBV7-2, with 9 nucleotides matching TRBD2. J lost 1 base, V lost 1 base, and 3 bases had no gene match. The germline gives CDR1 SGHTA, CDR2 FQGNSA. The length of the CDR3 is 16 residues. This CDR3 is CASSLDASGGTDTQYF. CDR3 DNA sequence: TGTGCCAGCAGCTTAGATGCTAGCGGGGGCACAGATACGCAGTATTTT.

This chain connects TRBV9 to TRBJ1-3, with 7 positions matching TRBD1. Germline V lookup: CDR1 SGDLS, CDR2 YYNGEE. This CDR3 has 14 residues. J gave up 2 bases and V 2 bases, and 1 base lay outside the gene matches. The CDR3 DNA sequence: TGTGCCAGCAGCGTCACAGGGGCTGGAAACACCATATATTTT. The encoded protein is CASSVTGAGNTIYF. Supplemented by reference TRBV9 and TRBJ1-3, the full variable domain reads DSGVTQTPKHLITATGQRVTLRCSPRSGDLSVYWYQQSLDQGLQFLIQYYNGEERAKGNILERFSAQQFPDLHSELNLSSLELGDSALYFCASSVTGAGNTIYFGEGSWLTVV.

This clone was seen a few times. The rearrangement uses TRBV12-5 and TRBJ1-5; D is unresolved. Germline loops: CDR1 LGHNT, CDR2 FRNRAP. Between the trimmed V and J ends, which lost 2 bases and 4 bases, there was a span of 9 bases. This CDR3 region has 14 residues. The chain's CDR3 is CASGLQSQNQPQHF. CDR3 bases: TGTGCTAGTGGTTTGCAGTCACAGAATCAGCCCCAGCATTTT.

The chain is built from TRBV7-9 and TRBJ1-1; a possible D gene is TRBD1 (5 bases). Germline CDR1 SEHNR, CDR2 FQNEAQ (reference sequence). Trimming removed 4 bases at V and 5 bases at J, with 11 bases between. The CDR3 runs to 13 residues. The CDR3 sequence: CASSSPGGTEAFF. CDR3 sequence (DNA): TGTGCCAGCAGCTCACCTGGGGGGACTGAAGCTTTCTTT.

The chain couples TRBV10-2 to TRBJ2-4; 8 bases are shared with TRBD1. Per germline, CDR1 WSHSY and CDR2 SAAADI. The CDR3 totals 15 residues. Losses at the gene ends were 2 bases for V and 5 bases for J; bases not matched to a gene: 5. In DNA, the CDR3 is TGCGCCAGCAGTGAGATCGGACAGGGAGAAAACATTCAGTACTTC. Protein: CASSEIGQGENIQYF.

Worth noting for this clone: Compared with germline, one end of the junction differs, possibly owing to a read error. The rearrangement uses TRBV7-9 and TRBJ2-7; 7 bases fit TRBD1. This CDR3 region has 12 residues. CDR1 and CDR2 (germline): SEHNR, FQNEAQ (reference sequence). The DNA for the CDR3 is TGTTCCAGCAGCTCAGGGGGAAACGAGCAGTACTTC. Its protein is CSSSSGGNEQYF. Together with reference TRBV7-9 and TRBJ2-7, the CDR3 gives the full variable domain: DTGVSQNPRHKITKRGQNVTFRCDPISEHNRLYWYRQTLGQGPEFLTYFQNEAQLEKSRLLSDRFSAERPKGSFSTLEIQRTEQGDSAMYLCSSSSGGNEQYFGPGTRLTVT.

The CDR3 DNA is TGCGCCAGCAGCTTGACCGGGACAGGGAATAGTGAAGCTTTCTTT. Protein product: CASSLTGTGNSEAFF. The chain links TRBV5-1 to TRBJ1-1; 9 bases are shared with TRBD1. Germline loops: CDR1 SGHRS, CDR2 YFSETQ. The V segment lost 1 base and the J segment 7 bases; nucleotides outside the gene matches: 8. CDR3 length equals 15 residues.

The chain couples TRBV7-8 to TRBJ1-2; TRBD1 might be the D (5 bases). Germline V gives CDR1 SGHVS, CDR2 FQNEAQ. The CDR3 runs to 15 residues. V was clipped by 0 bases and J by 1 base, with 9 bases between them. CDR3 bases: TGTGCCAGCAGCTTAGCCGGGGGGGATAACTATGGCTACACCTTC. This translates into CASSLAGGDNYGYTF. Combining the CDR3 with reference TRBV7-8 and TRBJ1-2 gives the whole variable domain GAGVSQSPRYKVAKRGQDVALRCDPISGHVSLFWYQQALGQGPEFLTYFQNEAQLDKSGLPSDRFFAERPEGSVSTLKIQRTQQEDSAVYLCASSLAGGDNYGYTFGSGTRLTVV.